These 21 T cell receptor beta chains were all obtained from the same sample, sequenced in a study of graft-versus-host responses after intestinal transplantation. This table comes from immunoSEQ multiplex PCR, and its TCRdb copy is limited to in-frame clones, with some not included. This sample carries approximately 76,000 clones, approximately 80% of them seen once, and the ten largest clones take 0.39%. For these receptors, no antigen is known. The material sequenced was unstimulated CD4+ T cells sorted from spleen or lymph node cells, taken before transplant. All receptors come from a human donor who was the organ donor for an intestinal transplant.

This chain links TRBV30 with TRBJ1-2; TRBD1 is a possible D gene (6 bases). This CDR3 contains 13 residues. CDR1 is GTSNPN and CDR2 is SVGIG in the germline V gene (reference sequence). V lost 0 bases to trimming and J lost 8 bases, with 13 bases between them. The CDR3: CAWSVREGDGYTF. The CDR3 DNA is TGTGCCTGGAGTGTACGGGAGGGGGACGGCTACACCTTC.

This chain links TRBV6-4 with TRBJ2-1, with 10 bases fitting TRBD2. The CDR3 runs 14 residues. The germline CDR1 and CDR2 sequences are MRHNA and SNTAGT. The CDR3 sequence: CASRVAGGDNEQFF. In DNA form, the CDR3 reads TGTGCTTCACGGGTAGCGGGGGGAGACAATGAGCAGTTCTTC.

V is TRBV19 and J is TRBJ1-2, with 7 bases lining up with TRBD1. CDR3 length: 15 residues. The V segment lost 5 bases and the J segment 4 bases; nucleotides outside the gene matches: 10. CDR1 and CDR2 from the germline V gene are LNHDA and SQIVND (reference sequence). The CDR3 sequence: CASSATGTVTYGYTF. The CDR3 nucleotides are TGTGCCAGTAGTGCCACCGGGACAGTTACCTATGGCTACACCTTC.

J is TRBJ1-2 and V is TRBV14, with D perhaps matching TRBD1 (5 bases). CDR1 and CDR2 (germline): SGHDN, FVKESK. The V and J ends lost 1 base and 6 bases respectively, with 21 bases between them. The CDR3 covers 17 residues. The CDR3 sequence: CASSQAYLGGRINGYTF. In DNA, the CDR3 is TGTGCCAGCAGCCAAGCTTATTTGGGGGGTCGGATTAATGGCTACACCTTC.

V and J are TRBV30 and TRBJ1-2; D is unresolved. This CDR3 region has 12 residues. V shed 2 bases and J shed 8 bases, with 12 bases lying between them. Germline loops: CDR1 GTSNPN, CDR2 SVGIG (reference sequence). CDR3 region: CAWSRDLKGYTF. CDR3 coding DNA: TGTGCCTGGAGTCGGGATCTCAAAGGCTACACCTTC.

The table lists this clone with a few counts. The rearrangement uses TRBV6-5 and TRBJ1-2, with D tentatively TRBD1 (5 bases). Trimming removed 6 bases from V and 6 bases from J, with 14 bases in between. Germline V gene sequence: CDR1 MNHEY, CDR2 SVGAGI. This CDR3 has 13 residues. CDR3 DNA: TGTGCCAGCAGACCGGGACTTCACCATGGCTACACCTTC. Amino acid sequence: CASRPGLHHGYTF.

The chain carries TRBV27 and TRBJ1-1, with TRBD1 identical over 8 bases. The junction had 4 bases not matched to a gene; V was cut back by 7 bases and J by 0 bases. Looked up from germline, CDR1 is MNHEY and CDR2 is SMNVEV (reference sequence). The CDR3 runs to 14 residues. The CDR3 is CASNKQGVNTEAFF. The CDR3 region has the DNA TGTGCCAGCAATAAACAGGGGGTGAACACTGAAGCTTTCTTT.

The chain has TRBV7-2 and TRBJ2-7; 9 bases agree with TRBD2. V trimming: 3 bases; J trimming: 3 bases; junction bases outside the gene matches: 3. There are 14 residues in the CDR3. Germline lookup yields CDR1 SGHTA and CDR2 FQGNSA. The CDR3 reads CASSFRSGGYEQYV. CDR3 DNA: TGTGCCAGCAGCTTCCGTAGCGGGGGCTACGAGCAGTACGTC.

The chain couples TRBV7-2 to TRBJ1-4, with 8 bases that match TRBD1. In germline, CDR1 is SGHTA, CDR2 FQGNSA. V lost 3 bases to trimming and J lost 8 bases; unmatched junction nucleotides: 8. The CDR3 contains 15 residues. The CDR3 region is CASSLGGQGWEKLFF. CDR3 nucleotides: TGTGCCAGCAGCTTGGGAGGACAGGGATGGGAAAAACTGTTTTTT.

V gene TRBV6-6 combines with J gene TRBJ1-5, with D perhaps TRBD1 (5 bases). CDR1 is MNHNY and CDR2 is SVGAGI in the germline V gene (reference sequence). The V gene lost 9 bases and the J gene lost 3 bases, with 15 bases spanning the gap. The CDR3 sequence is 14 residues long. The CDR3 spells CASNQGRDNQPQHF. CDR3 nucleotides: TGTGCCAGTAATCAGGGTAGGGACAATCAGCCCCAGCATTTT.

The chain couples TRBV27 to TRBJ2-3, with 12 positions matching TRBD1. Germline-derived CDR1 and CDR2 are MNHEY and SMNVEV (reference sequence). CDR3 size: 17 residues. V gave up 8 bases and J gave up 1 base; unmatched junction bases: 10. DNA of the CDR3: TGTGCCAGCTCTCGGGGACAGGGGGCAGTAGGCACAGATACGCAGTATTTT. As protein: CASSRGQGAVGTDTQYF.

This chain uses TRBV6-6 with TRBJ1-2; a possible D gene is TRBD1 (6 bases). There are 14 residues in the CDR3. The V gene's germline CDR1 is MNHNY and CDR2 SVGAGI (reference sequence). V was trimmed by 6 bases and J by 4 bases, leaving 15 bases between them. The CDR3 here is CASSPRQAAYGYTF. CDR3 nucleotide sequence: TGTGCCAGCAGCCCCAGACAGGCTGCCTATGGCTACACCTTC.

CDR3 residues: CASSLGDRVLNTEAFF. CDR3 DNA sequence: TGTGCCAGCAGCTTAGGGGACAGGGTCCTGAACACTGAAGCTTTCTTT. The rearrangement joins TRBV11-2 to TRBJ1-1; TRBD1 aligns across 9 bases. CDR1 and CDR2 from the germline V gene are SGHAT and FQNNGV. J was trimmed by 0 bases and V by 1 base; bases with no gene match: 3. This CDR3 has 16 residues.

This clone appeared once. This chain uses TRBV28 with TRBJ1-4; TRBD1 aligns across 9 bases. Germline CDR1 and CDR2: MDHEN and SYDVKM. Trimming at V came to 9 bases and at J to 3 bases, leaving 2 bases not matched to a gene. CDR3 length: 13 residues. The CDR3 coding sequence is TGTGCCAGTAGGACAGGGGCTAATGAAAAACTGTTTTTT. It specifies CASRTGANEKLFF.

The chain recombines TRBV9 with TRBJ2-5, with D hard to call. Germline V lookup: CDR1 SGDLS, CDR2 YYNGEE. Trimming pared 0 bases from V and 4 bases from J, leaving 10 bases between. The CDR3 is 14 residues long. The chain's CDR3 is CASSVAPSIETQYF. CDR3 bases: TGTGCCAGCAGCGTAGCCCCCTCTATAGAGACCCAGTACTTC.

This chain links TRBV5-6 with TRBJ1-1; 9 bases line up with TRBD1. Germline V lookup: CDR1 SGHDT, CDR2 YYEEEE. With V trimmed by 2 bases and J by 4 bases, 9 bases remained unmatched. The CDR3 is 16 residues long. This CDR3 reads CASSLFTGGEGTEAFF. CDR3 DNA: TGTGCCAGCAGCTTATTCACAGGGGGCGAGGGCACTGAAGCTTTCTTT.

The rearrangement uses TRBV18 and TRBJ2-2; 9 nucleotides match TRBD1. The CDR3 loop spans 16 amino acids. Germline V gene data show CDR1 as KGHSH and CDR2 as LQKENI. Trimming removed 7 bases from V and 2 bases from J; junction bases left unmatched: 8. CDR3 region: CASLDGQGPNTGELFF. The CDR3 region has the DNA TGTGCCAGCTTAGACGGACAGGGGCCCAACACCGGGGAGCTGTTTTTT.

This clone was found a few times. The V gene is TRBV10-3, the J gene TRBJ2-7; TRBD2 matches 7 bases. Germline loops: CDR1 ENHRY, CDR2 SYGVKD. With V trimmed by 2 bases and J by 0 bases, 4 bases remained unmatched. The CDR3 runs to 15 residues. This CDR3 reads CAISEGGVGSYEQYV. Written as DNA, the CDR3 is TGTGCCATCAGTGAGGGGGGGGTCGGCTCCTACGAGCAGTACGTC.

DNA of the CDR3: TGTGCCACCCGGGACAGGGTCGGGGGACCCCAGCATTTT. Its protein is CATRDRVGGPQHF. The chain is built from TRBV28 and TRBJ1-5, with TRBD1 matching over 9 bases. The ends lost 10 bases at V and 10 bases at J; junction bases unmatched: 11. This CDR3 region has 13 residues. The V gene's germline CDR1 is MDHEN and CDR2 SYDVKM.

This chain joins TRBV6-6 and TRBJ2-3, with no clear D. Germline CDR1 and CDR2: MNHNY and SVGAGI (reference sequence). The CDR3 runs 14 residues. V was cut by 6 bases and J by 1 base, with 11 bases left in between. This CDR3 reads CASRPLLRTDTQYF. The DNA of the CDR3 is TGTGCCAGCAGACCCTTACTGCGCACAGATACGCAGTATTTT.

Turning to this clone: The same CDR3 also results from other DNA sequences found in this sample. This chain joins TRBV19 and TRBJ1-4, with TRBD1 matching over 11 bases. V shed 5 bases and J 5 bases; nucleotides not matched to a gene: 4. The CDR3 sequence is 15 residues long. Germline-derived CDR1 and CDR2 are LNHDA and SQIVND (reference sequence). CDR3 loop: CASSLRTGGNEKLFF. The CDR3 DNA is TGTGCCAGTAGTCTGAGGACAGGGGGCAATGAAAAACTGTTTTTT.